These 19 T cell receptor beta chains originate from one sample sequenced in a study of neurological immune-mediated disorders. MiXCR was run by TCRdb on the 5' RACE reads, yielding one entry per CDR3 protein. The sample holds some 30,000 distinct CDR3 sequences, roughly 4.4% seen once. Input material: PBMCs. The source of these receptors is a man between 18 and 29 years old in good health.

This clonotype was observed at least ten times. The CDR3 spells CASSLNVNTEAFF. The CDR3 DNA is TGCGCCAGCAGCTTGAACGTGAACACTGAAGCTTTCTTT. The chain carries TRBV5-1 and TRBJ1-1; D unclear. V lost 1 base, J lost 0 bases, and 4 bases lay in between. Germline-derived CDR1 and CDR2 are SGHRS and YFSETQ. The CDR3 spans 13 residues.

This clonotype came up many times. V gene TRBV6-5 combines with J gene TRBJ1-6, with 9 positions matching TRBD1. Germline CDR1 reads MNHEY; CDR2 reads SVGAGI. V lost 0 bases, J lost 6 bases, and 3 bases stayed unmatched. The CDR3 length is 16 residues. The CDR3: CASSYSPGQGNSPLHF. CDR3 DNA: TGTGCCAGCAGTTACTCTCCGGGACAGGGTAATTCACCCCTCCACTTT.

This clonotype was counted ten times or more. The J gene is TRBJ1-1, the V gene TRBV12-3 or TRBV12-4, with a weak D call TRBD1 (6 bases). CDR3 length equals 15 residues. The ends were cut back, 2 bases at V and 1 base at J, with 11 bases in the middle. CDR3 protein: CASSLFGGSNTEAFF. The CDR3 DNA reads TGTGCCAGCAGTTTATTCGGGGGCTCGAACACTGAAGCTTTCTTT.

This chain uses TRBV6-1 with TRBJ2-3; 8 bases line up with TRBD1. Per the germline V gene, CDR1 is MNHNS and CDR2 is SASEGT. Trimming cost V 0 bases and J 1 base; bases outside gene matches: 3. The CDR3 loop spans 16 amino acids. The CDR3 region has the DNA TGTGCCAGCAGTGAAGCGGAGACAGGGGGCACAGATACGCAGTATTTT. It translates to CASSEAETGGTDTQYF.

This clonotype was observed at least ten times. The CDR3 protein is CASSQTGTGGHNEQFF. CDR3 nucleotide sequence: TGTGCCAGCAGCCAAACCGGGACAGGGGGCCACAATGAGCAGTTCTTC. This chain connects TRBV6-5 to TRBJ2-1; 12 nucleotides match TRBD1. V gave up 6 bases and J gave up 5 bases; unmatched junction bases: 8. The germline V gene encodes CDR1 MNHEY and CDR2 SVGAGI. This CDR3 is 16 amino acids long.

This clonotype was seen at least ten times. V usage is TRBV7-2 and J usage is TRBJ2-1; D is unclear. CDR1 SGHTA and CDR2 FQGNSA come from the germline V gene. Between the trimmed V and J ends, which lost 5 bases and 6 bases, there was a span of 11 bases. CDR3 length equals 13 residues. This CDR3 is CASSESALNEQFF. CDR3 coding DNA: TGTGCCAGCAGCGAAAGTGCACTCAATGAGCAGTTCTTC.

In this sample, this clonotype turned up many times. The rearrangement joins TRBV3-1 to TRBJ1-1, with a tentative D call TRBD1 (5 bases). The CDR3 is 14 residues long. CDR1 and CDR2 from the germline V gene are LGHDT and YNNKEL (reference sequence). V lost 2 bases to trimming and J lost 4 bases, with 11 bases between them. This CDR3 is CASSQKGIGTEAFF. The CDR3 nucleotides read TGTGCCAGCAGCCAAAAGGGGATAGGCACTGAAGCTTTCTTT.

This clonotype has ten or more counts. The V gene is TRBV20-1, the J gene TRBJ1-5; 8 bases are shared with TRBD1. V dropped 5 bases and J dropped 1; count of bases not matched to a gene: 4. CDR1 DFQATT and CDR2 SNEGSKA come from the germline V gene (reference sequence). CDR3 length: 14 amino acids. CDR3 nucleotide sequence: TGCAGTGCTCCCGACAGGGGAAGCAATCAGCCCCAGCATTTT. The encoded protein is CSAPDRGSNQPQHF.

This clonotype was detected many times. J is TRBJ2-1 and V is TRBV3-1, with D unclear. The germline gives CDR1 LGHDT, CDR2 YNNKEL (reference sequence). Trimming pared 5 bases from V and 5 bases from J, leaving 7 bases between. The CDR3 covers 12 residues. Written as DNA, the CDR3 is TGTGCCAGCAGCGCCCTAGACAATGAGCAGTTCTTC. It codes for CASSALDNEQFF.

This clonotype was detected ten times or more. The V and J genes are TRBV4-3 and TRBJ2-7; no definite D call. Germline CDR1 LGHNA, CDR2 YSLEER. The length of the CDR3 is 15 residues. The V gene lost 0 bases and the J gene lost 1 base, with 10 bases spanning the gap. The CDR3: CASSQDGSNSYEQYF. The CDR3 DNA follows: TGCGCCAGCAGCCAAGATGGGTCGAATTCCTACGAGCAGTACTTC.

This clonotype has a count of ten or more. This rearrangement joins TRBV4-2 to TRBJ2-3, with 9 nucleotides matching TRBD2. CDR1 LGHNA and CDR2 YNFKEQ come from the germline V gene. Trimming removed 4 bases from V and 1 base from J; junction bases left unmatched: 3. This CDR3 is built from 15 residues. CDR3 sequence reads: CASSPIAGGTDTQYF. Written as DNA, the CDR3 is TGTGCCAGCAGCCCAATAGCGGGGGGCACAGATACGCAGTATTTT.

This clonotype was counted many times. The CDR3 DNA follows: TGCGCCAGCAGCACAGCTACAGGCCCCTACGAGCAGTACTTC. Protein sequence: CASSTATGPYEQYF. The rearrangement links TRBV5-1 to TRBJ2-7, with D possibly being TRBD1 (5 bases). CDR3 length: 14 residues. Germline V CDR1 and CDR2: SGHRS, YFSETQ. Deletions cut 4 bases from V and 2 bases from J, with 13 bases between.

This clonotype was observed many times. The chain combines TRBV15 with TRBJ1-1; D is uncertain. CDR3 length: 13 amino acids. CDR1 is LNHNV and CDR2 is YYDKDF in the germline V gene (reference sequence). The V end lost 0 bases, the J end lost 8 bases, and 10 bases lay between the germline ends. CDR3 in DNA: TGTGCCACCAGCAGAGATTGGGAAAGGGAAGCTTTCTTT. This encodes CATSRDWEREAFF. The full variable domain, completed using reference TRBV15 and TRBJ1-1, is DAMVIQNPRYQVTQFGKPVTLSCSQTLNHNVMYWYQQKSSQAPKLLFHYYDKDFNNEADTPDNFQSRRPNTSFCFLDIRSPGLGDTAMYLCATSRDWEREAFFGQGTRLTVV.

This clonotype was detected many times. The chain combines TRBV20-1 with TRBJ2-7; either TRBD1 or TRBD2 may supply D (5 bases each). Trimming cost V 6 bases and J 5 bases, with 17 bases left between them. This CDR3 is 13 amino acids long. The germline CDR1 and CDR2 sequences are DFQATT and SNEGSKA (reference sequence). CDR3 sequence (DNA): TGCAGTGCCCCCGGGGCAGGGATCCACGAGCAGTACTTC. It encodes CSAPGAGIHEQYF.

There are many counts of this clonotype. The DNA for the CDR3 is TGCGCCAGCAGCCAAGAGCCCGCGGGTGGCTCCTTGCACACCTTC. It encodes CASSQEPAGGSLHTF. This chain links TRBV4-3 with TRBJ1-2; unclear D gene. The germline CDR1 and CDR2 sequences are LGHNA and YSLEER. The CDR3 runs to 15 residues. V lost 0 bases to trimming and J lost 12 bases, with 20 bases between them.

This clonotype was seen many times. The V call is TRBV20-1, the J call TRBJ1-2; D remains unclear. The V gene's germline CDR1 is DFQATT and CDR2 SNEGSKA (reference sequence). CDR3 length: 13 residues. The ends were cut back, 0 bases at V and 6 bases at J, with 11 bases in the middle. CDR3 region: CSARDEVGNGYTF. The CDR3 DNA reads as TGCAGTGCTAGAGACGAGGTGGGGAATGGCTACACCTTC.

This clonotype was seen many times. This rearrangement joins TRBV9 to TRBJ1-2; a weak D match, TRBD1 (5 bases). V was trimmed by 0 bases and J by 7 bases, leaving 22 bases between them. CDR1 is SGDLS and CDR2 is YYNGEE in the germline V gene. The CDR3 has 17 residues. The CDR3 DNA sequence: TGTGCCAGCAGCGTAGGGGTGGGACGGGGCGCAGGACCTGGCTACACCTTC. It yields the protein CASSVGVGRGAGPGYTF.

The table lists this clonotype with many counts. The DNA for the CDR3 is TGCAGTGCTAGAGACTACGAGCAGTACTTC. It codes for CSARDYEQYF. V and J are TRBV20-1 and TRBJ2-7, with unresolved D. Trimming shortened V by 0 bases and J by 3 bases, and 0 bases separated the two germline ends. This CDR3 is 10 amino acids long. CDR1 DFQATT and CDR2 SNEGSKA come from the germline V gene (reference sequence).

This clonotype occurred many times. The chain uses TRBV2 and TRBJ2-5; the D gene is possibly TRBD2 (5 bases). CDR3 length: 14 amino acids. Trimming took off 4 bases at V and 3 bases at J, with 12 bases between the two ends. The V gene's germline CDR1 is SNHLY and CDR2 FYNNEI. CDR3 residues: CASSGDTGEETQYF. The CDR3 bases are TGTGCCAGCAGTGGGGATACCGGGGAAGAGACCCAGTACTTC.